This entry lists 8 T cell receptor beta chains sequenced from one sample in a study of response to subunit inactivated influenza vaccine. From the RT-PCR reads, TCRdb called clonotypes with MiXCR, one entry per CDR3 protein. The table has 250,000 to 350,000 distinct CDR3 sequences, about 20% seen once. Specimen: PBMCs from blood, collected less than 22 months after vaccination. Source of these receptors: a man aged 50-75 years who received an inactivated influenza vaccine.

There are many counts of this clonotype. The chain carries TRBV10-1 and TRBJ1-5; D gene unclear. Germline V CDR1 and CDR2: WNHNN, SYGVQD (reference sequence). The ends were cut back, 0 bases at V and 6 bases at J, with 3 bases in the middle. This CDR3 has 12 amino acids. Written as DNA, the CDR3 is TGCGCCAGCAGTGAGTCGAGTCAGCCCCAGCATTTT. Its translation: CASSESSQPQHF.

The chain links TRBV5-6 to TRBJ1-3; TRBD1 is a possible D gene (6 bases). Trimming left V 4 bases short and J 14 bases short, with 13 bases between. The CDR3 consists of 11 residues. Germline V lookup: CDR1 SGHDT, CDR2 YYEEEE. CDR3 region: CASSNRGPVYF. The CDR3 DNA is TGTGCCAGCAGCAACCGGGGGCCCGTATATTTT.

This chain links TRBV7-2 with TRBJ1-6, with D possibly TRBD1 on 6 matching bases. V dropped 5 bases and J dropped 7 bases, with 12 bases sitting between them. CDR3 length: 14 amino acids. Germline V gene data show CDR1 as SGHTA and CDR2 as FQGNSA. The CDR3 bases are TGTGCCAGCAGCCCGTGGACAGAGAATTCACCCCTCCACTTT. The encoded protein is CASSPWTENSPLHF. Complete variable domain (other parts from reference TRBV7-2 and TRBJ1-6): GAGVSQSPSNKVTEKGKDVELRCDPISGHTALYWYRQSLGQGLEFLIYFQGNSAPDKSGLPSDRFSAERTGGSVSTLTIQRTQQEDSAVYLCASSPWTENSPLHFGNGTRLTVT.

J is TRBJ2-7 and V is TRBV5-1; TRBD2 is a possible D gene (6 bases). CDR1 is SGHRS, CDR2 YFSETQ, per germline. V lost 4 bases to trimming and J lost 6 bases, with 11 bases between them. CDR3 length equals 12 residues. The CDR3 DNA is TGCGCCAGCAGCGCCGGAGGGAGCGAGCAGTACTTC. Its protein is CASSAGGSEQYF. Using reference TRBV5-1 and TRBJ2-7 for the parts outside the CDR3, the full variable domain is KAGVTQTPRYLIKTRGQQVTLSCSPISGHRSVSWYQQTPGQGLQFLFEYFSETQRNKGNFPGRFSGRQFSNSRSEMNVSTLELGDSALYLCASSAGGSEQYFGPGTRLTVT.

Concerning this clonotype: A much larger clone is a single base away; this may be a read error. The chain couples TRBV20-1 to TRBJ2-3; D ambiguous. This CDR3 is built from 11 residues. The ends were cut back, 0 bases at V and 4 bases at J, with 2 bases in the middle. Germline lookup yields CDR1 DFQATT and CDR2 SNEGSKA (reference sequence). CDR3 region: CSAREADTQYF. The DNA for the CDR3 is TGCAGTGCTAGAGAAGCAGATACGCAGTATTTT.

This clonotype was observed at least ten times. The chain recombines TRBV29-1 with TRBJ2-3; 7 bases are a match to TRBD1. With 3 bases clipped from V and 5 bases from J, the junction kept 2 bases outside the gene matches. Germline lookup yields CDR1 SQVTM and CDR2 ANQGSEA. CDR3 length equals 12 residues. The CDR3: CSVDYRGDTQYF. In DNA form, the CDR3 reads TGCAGCGTTGATTACAGGGGAGATACGCAGTATTTT.

This clonotype was observed a few times. This chain uses TRBV7-2 with TRBJ1-2; 7 bases match TRBD1. Germline CDR1 reads SGHTA; CDR2 reads FQGNSA. V shed 5 bases and J 4 bases; nucleotides not matched to a gene: 7. The CDR3 is 14 residues long. The CDR3: CASSPTGARYGYTF. The DNA of the CDR3 is TGTGCCAGCAGCCCCACAGGGGCACGCTATGGCTACACCTTC.

A few counts support this clonotype. V gene TRBV4-1 combines with J gene TRBJ1-5; D not certain. Germline values: CDR1 MGHRA, CDR2 YSYEKL. The CDR3 is 16 residues long. V dropped 0 bases and J dropped 3 bases, with 12 bases sitting between them. This CDR3 is CASSQELWEPNQPQHF. CDR3 nucleotides: TGCGCCAGCAGCCAAGAACTCTGGGAGCCCAATCAGCCCCAGCATTTT.